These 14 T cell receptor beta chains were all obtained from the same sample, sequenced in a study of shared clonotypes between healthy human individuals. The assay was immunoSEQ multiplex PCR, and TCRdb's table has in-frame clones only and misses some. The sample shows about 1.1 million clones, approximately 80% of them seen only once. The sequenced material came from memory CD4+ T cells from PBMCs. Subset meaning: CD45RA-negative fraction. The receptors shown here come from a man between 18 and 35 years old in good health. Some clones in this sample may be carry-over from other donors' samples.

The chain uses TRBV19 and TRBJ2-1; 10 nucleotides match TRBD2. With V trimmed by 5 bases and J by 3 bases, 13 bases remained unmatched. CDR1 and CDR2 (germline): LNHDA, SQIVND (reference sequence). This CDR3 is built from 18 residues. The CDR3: CASSPSRIAGGFYNEQFF. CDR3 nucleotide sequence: TGTGCCAGTAGTCCCTCCCGAATAGCGGGAGGATTCTACAATGAGCAGTTCTTC.

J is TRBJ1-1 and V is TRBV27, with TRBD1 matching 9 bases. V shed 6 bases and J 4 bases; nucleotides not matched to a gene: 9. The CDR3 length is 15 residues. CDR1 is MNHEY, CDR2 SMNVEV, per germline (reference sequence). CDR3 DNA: TGTGCCAGCAGGGGGACAGGGTTAGGCAGCACTGAAGCTTTCTTT. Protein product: CASRGTGLGSTEAFF.

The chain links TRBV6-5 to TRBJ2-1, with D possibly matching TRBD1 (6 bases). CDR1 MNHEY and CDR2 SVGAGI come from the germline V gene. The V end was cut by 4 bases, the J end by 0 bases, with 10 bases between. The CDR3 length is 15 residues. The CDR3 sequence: CASSSQGSSYNEQFF. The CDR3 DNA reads TGTGCCAGCAGTTCCCAGGGGAGCTCCTACAATGAGCAGTTCTTC.

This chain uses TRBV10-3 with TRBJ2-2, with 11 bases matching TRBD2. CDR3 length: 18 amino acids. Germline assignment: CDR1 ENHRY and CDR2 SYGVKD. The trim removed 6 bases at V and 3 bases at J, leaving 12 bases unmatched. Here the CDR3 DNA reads TGTGCCATCAGAGACCATCCGGGACTAGCGGAGGACACCGGGGAGCTGTTTTTT. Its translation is CAIRDHPGLAEDTGELFF.

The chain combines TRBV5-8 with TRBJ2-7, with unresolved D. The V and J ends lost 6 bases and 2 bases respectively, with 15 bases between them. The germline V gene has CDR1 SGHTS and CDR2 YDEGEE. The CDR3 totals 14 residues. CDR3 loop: CASTRGPGTYEQYF. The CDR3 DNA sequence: TGTGCCAGCACCAGAGGTCCAGGAACCTACGAGCAGTACTTC.

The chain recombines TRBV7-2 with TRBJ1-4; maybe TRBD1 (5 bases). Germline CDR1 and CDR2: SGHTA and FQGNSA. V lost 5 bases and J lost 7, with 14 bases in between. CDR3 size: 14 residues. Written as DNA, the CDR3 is TGTGCCAGCAGCCCCAACCCGGGGGGTGAAAAACTGTTTTTT. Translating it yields CASSPNPGGEKLFF.

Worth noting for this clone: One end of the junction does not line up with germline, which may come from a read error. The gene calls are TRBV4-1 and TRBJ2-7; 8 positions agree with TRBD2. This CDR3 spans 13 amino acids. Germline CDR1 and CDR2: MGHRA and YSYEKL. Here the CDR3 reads CASSPREGYEQYF. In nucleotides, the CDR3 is TGTGCCAGCAGCCCCCGGGAGGGGTACGAGCAGTACTTC.

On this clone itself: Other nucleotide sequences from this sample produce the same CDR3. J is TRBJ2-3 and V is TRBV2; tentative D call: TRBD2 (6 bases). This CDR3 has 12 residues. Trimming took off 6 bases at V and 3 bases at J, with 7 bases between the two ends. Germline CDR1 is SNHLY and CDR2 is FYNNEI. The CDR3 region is CASSRGTDTQYF. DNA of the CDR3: TGTGCCAGCAGCCGGGGGACAGATACGCAGTATTTT.

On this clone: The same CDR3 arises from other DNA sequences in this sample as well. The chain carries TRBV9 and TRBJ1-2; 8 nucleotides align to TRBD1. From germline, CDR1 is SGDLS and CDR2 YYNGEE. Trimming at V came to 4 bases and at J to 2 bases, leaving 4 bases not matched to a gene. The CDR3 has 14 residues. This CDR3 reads CASSPGQGNYGYTF. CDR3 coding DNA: TGTGCCAGCAGCCCAGGACAGGGCAACTATGGCTACACCTTC.

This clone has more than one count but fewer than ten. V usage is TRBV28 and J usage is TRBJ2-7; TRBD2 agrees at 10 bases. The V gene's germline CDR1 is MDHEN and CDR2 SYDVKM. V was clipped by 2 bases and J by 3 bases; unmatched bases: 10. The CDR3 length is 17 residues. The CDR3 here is CASSLGGGAGGSYEQYF. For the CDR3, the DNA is TGTGCCAGCAGTTTAGGTGGGGGAGCGGGAGGGAGCTACGAGCAGTACTTC.

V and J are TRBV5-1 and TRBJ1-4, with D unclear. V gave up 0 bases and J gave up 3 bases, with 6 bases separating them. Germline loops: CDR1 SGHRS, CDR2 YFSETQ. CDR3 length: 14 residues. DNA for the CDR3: TGCGCCAGCAGCTTGGCGACCTCTAATGAAAAACTGTTTTTT. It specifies CASSLATSNEKLFF.

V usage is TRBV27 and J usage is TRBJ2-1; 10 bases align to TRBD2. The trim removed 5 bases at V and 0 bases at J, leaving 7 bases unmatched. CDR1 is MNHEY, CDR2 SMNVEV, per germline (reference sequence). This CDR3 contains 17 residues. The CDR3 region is CASSLQGLAYSYNEQFF. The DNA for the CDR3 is TGTGCCAGCAGTCTCCAGGGACTAGCGTACTCCTACAATGAGCAGTTCTTC.

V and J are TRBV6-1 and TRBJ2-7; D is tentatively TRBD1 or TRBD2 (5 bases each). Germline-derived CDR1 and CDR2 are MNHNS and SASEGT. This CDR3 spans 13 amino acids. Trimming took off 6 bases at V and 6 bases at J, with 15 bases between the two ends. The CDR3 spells CASRPVGTSEQYF. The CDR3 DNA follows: TGTGCCAGCAGACCGGTGGGGACGTCCGAGCAGTACTTC.

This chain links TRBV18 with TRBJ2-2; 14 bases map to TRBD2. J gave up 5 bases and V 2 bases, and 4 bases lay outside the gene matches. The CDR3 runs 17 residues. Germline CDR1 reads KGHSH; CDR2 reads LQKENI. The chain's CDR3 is CASSPGTSGRRTGELFF. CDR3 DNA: TGTGCCAGCTCACCAGGGACTAGCGGGAGAAGGACCGGGGAGCTGTTTTTT.